Sequencing of this TCR beta chain was carried out in a study of CD8 T cells in Susac syndrome. V gave up 6 bases and J gave up 4 bases, with 15 bases separating them. The CDR3 runs to 15 residues. Per the germline V gene, CDR1 is SGHTA and CDR2 is FQGNSA. Patients having Susac syndrome satisfied recently defined diagnostic criteria for definite or probable disease. Random hexamers were used to reverse transcribe the RNA input (0.5 to 1 ug). Each CDR3 protein is one row after TCRdb ran MiXCR on the immunoSEQ multiplex PCR reads. Of roughly 84,000 distinct CDR3 sequences detected, about 96% appear once; the ten largest clones hold 0.41%.

This clonotype originated in a human donor with Susac syndrome. The V and J genes are TRBV7-2 and TRBJ2-2, with a weak D call TRBD2 (7 bases). The material sequenced was CD8+ T cells from PBMCs. This CDR3 reads CASSLRGGLTGELFF. The CDR3 coding sequence is TGTGCCAGCAGTCTTAGGGGGGGTCTCACCGGGGAGCTGTTTTTT.